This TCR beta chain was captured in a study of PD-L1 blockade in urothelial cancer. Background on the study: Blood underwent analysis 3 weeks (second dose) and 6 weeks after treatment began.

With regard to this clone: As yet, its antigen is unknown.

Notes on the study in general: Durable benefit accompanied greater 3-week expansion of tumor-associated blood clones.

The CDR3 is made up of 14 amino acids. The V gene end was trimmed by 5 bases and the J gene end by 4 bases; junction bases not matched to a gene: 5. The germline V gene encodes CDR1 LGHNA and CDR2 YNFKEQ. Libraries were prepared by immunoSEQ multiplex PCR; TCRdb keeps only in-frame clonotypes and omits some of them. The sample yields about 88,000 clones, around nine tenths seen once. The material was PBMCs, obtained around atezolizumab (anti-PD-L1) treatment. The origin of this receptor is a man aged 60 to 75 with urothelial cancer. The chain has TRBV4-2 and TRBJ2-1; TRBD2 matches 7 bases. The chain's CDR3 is CASSGERGYNEQFF. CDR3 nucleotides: TGTGCCAGCAGCGGGGAGCGGGGATACAATGAGCAGTTCTTC.